This T cell receptor beta chain is drawn from a study of technical replicates of blood from a handful of donors. Assay: immunoSEQ multiplex PCR; the TCRdb copy retains only in-frame clones and omits some. The sample lists about 50,000 clones, approximately 94% occurring once. V was cut by 8 bases and J by 5 bases, with 12 bases left in between. The CDR3 runs to 12 residues. Germline V CDR1 and CDR2: MDHEN, SYDVKM. The rearrangement joins TRBV28 to TRBJ2-5; D gene ambiguous. The sample taken for sequencing was T cells isolated from PBMCs. This TCR was sampled from a human donor in good health. CDR3 nucleotides: TGTGCCAGCCTCAGACCCGGGGAGACCCAGTACTTC. This gives the protein CASLRPGETQYF.